The 25 T cell receptor beta chains below all came from one sample that was sequenced in a study of blood T cell repertoires in COVID-19. Data came from immunoSEQ multiplex PCR; TCRdb stores just in-frame clones and leaves some out. The sample includes just over 650,000 clones, over 80% seen only once; the top ten take roughly 0.25%. Sequencing was performed on peripheral blood. The receptors were sampled from a young woman with acute or convalescent COVID-19.

The chain has TRBV11-3 and TRBJ1-1, with 7 bases aligning to TRBD1. This CDR3 is built from 16 residues. Germline trimming cut 5 bases from V and 1 base from J; bases unmatched to any gene: 10. Germline V gene lookup returns CDR1 SGHNT and CDR2 YENEEA. In DNA form, the CDR3 reads TGTGCCAGCAGCCTCCGACCCAGGGGGGAGAACACTGAAGCTTTCTTT. Amino acid sequence: CASSLRPRGENTEAFF.

The rearrangement links TRBV6-5 to TRBJ1-1; TRBD1 might be the D (5 bases). Germline CDR1 MNHEY, CDR2 SVGAGI. This CDR3 has 14 residues. V was shortened by 8 bases and J by 3 bases, with 16 bases between the two germline ends. CDR3 loop: CASGKGVLDTEAFF. CDR3 DNA sequence: TGTGCCAGCGGAAAAGGGGTTCTGGACACTGAAGCTTTCTTT.

This sequence joins TRBV4-3 and TRBJ1-1, with a weak D call TRBD1 (5 bases). Trimming pared 1 base from V and 4 bases from J, leaving 10 bases between. The germline gives CDR1 LGHNA, CDR2 YSLEER. The CDR3 contains 14 residues. CDR3 nucleotide sequence: TGCGCCAGCAGCCAAGGTTCGGGGGGCACTGAAGCTTTCTTT. It codes for CASSQGSGGTEAFF.

The chain links TRBV30 to TRBJ2-3; 7 bases are a match to TRBD2. Trimming at V came to 2 bases and at J to 0 bases, leaving 5 bases not matched to a gene. CDR3 length: 15 residues. Germline CDR1 is GTSNPN and CDR2 is SVGIG (reference sequence). CDR3 loop: CAWSSMGGSTDTQYF. Written as DNA, the CDR3 is TGTGCCTGGAGTTCTATGGGGGGGAGCACAGATACGCAGTATTTT.

The CDR3 region is CASSLGDTQPQHF. CDR3 DNA: TGTGCCAGCAGCTTAGGCGACACACAGCCCCAGCATTTT. The chain links TRBV7-2 to TRBJ1-5; D gene unclear. The CDR3 covers 13 residues. Germline CDR1 SGHTA, CDR2 FQGNSA. Deletions cut 1 base from V and 7 bases from J, with 8 bases between.

The rearrangement links TRBV6-4 to TRBJ2-3; 9 bases map to TRBD2. Germline V lookup: CDR1 MRHNA, CDR2 SNTAGT. With 4 bases clipped from V and 2 bases from J, the junction kept 4 bases outside the gene matches. The CDR3 consists of 15 residues. The CDR3 DNA reads as TGTGCCAGCAGTGGGATAGCGGGAGACACAGATACGCAGTATTTT. The encoded protein is CASSGIAGDTDTQYF.

The chain joins TRBV27 to TRBJ2-3; 10 nucleotides agree with TRBD2. Germline V lookup: CDR1 MNHEY, CDR2 SMNVEV (reference sequence). The V segment lost 5 bases and the J segment 4 bases; nucleotides outside the gene matches: 6. The CDR3 contains 15 residues. The CDR3 is CASSRGSGGPDTQYF. CDR3 DNA sequence: TGTGCCAGCAGTCGGGGTAGCGGGGGGCCAGATACGCAGTATTTT.

The V gene is TRBV24-1, the J gene TRBJ1-2, with a tentative D call TRBD1 (5 bases). CDR1 is KGHDR, CDR2 SFDVKD, per germline. V was trimmed by 3 bases and J by 0 bases, leaving 7 bases between them. This CDR3 contains 14 residues. Here the CDR3 DNA reads TGTGCCACCAGTGATCCAGGGCCTAACTATGGCTACACCTTC. Translated, it gives CATSDPGPNYGYTF.

The rearrangement uses TRBV3-1 (or the pseudogene TRBV3-2) and TRBJ2-5; D not certain. The V end lost 6 bases, the J end lost 4 bases, and 9 bases lay between the germline ends. Germline values: CDR1 LGHDT, CDR2 YNNKEL (reference sequence). This CDR3 region has 12 residues. The CDR3 region is CASSPARETQYF. The CDR3 coding sequence is TGTGCCAGCAGTCCTGCTAGAGAGACCCAGTACTTC.

This sequence joins TRBV11-2 and TRBJ2-1, with D perhaps matching TRBD2 (5 bases). Germline values: CDR1 SGHAT, CDR2 FQNNGV. CDR3 size: 13 residues. V was clipped by 1 base and J by 9 bases, with 10 bases between them. CDR3 nucleotide sequence: TGTGCCAGCAGCTTAGTAAGGGAGACTGAGCAGTTCTTC. This encodes CASSLVRETEQFF.

The chain recombines TRBV2 with TRBJ2-1, with D possibly TRBD2 on 5 matching bases. Trimming shortened V by 7 bases and J by 0 bases, and 13 bases separated the two germline ends. There are 15 residues in the CDR3. Germline V lookup: CDR1 SNHLY, CDR2 FYNNEI. CDR3 coding DNA: TGTGCCAGCATAGCGACCGACCACTCCTACAATGAGCAGTTCTTC. It is translated as CASIATDHSYNEQFF.

This chain joins TRBV9 and TRBJ2-2, with D possibly matching TRBD1 (5 bases). Trimming removed 3 bases from V and 4 bases from J, with 7 bases in between. This CDR3 is 13 amino acids long. Germline lookup yields CDR1 SGDLS and CDR2 YYNGEE. The CDR3 region is CASSEGSTGELFF. The CDR3 region has the DNA TGTGCCAGCAGCGAGGGGTCCACCGGGGAGCTGTTTTTT.

The gene calls are TRBV19 and TRBJ2-7, with TRBD2 matching over 14 bases. This CDR3 comprises 16 residues. Trimming at V came to 4 bases and at J to 3 bases, leaving 5 bases not matched to a gene. Germline V gives CDR1 LNHDA, CDR2 SQIVND (reference sequence). The CDR3 here is CASSKGTSGGHYEQYF. CDR3 nucleotide sequence: TGTGCCAGTAGTAAGGGGACTAGCGGGGGCCACTACGAGCAGTACTTC. Looking up the rest from reference TRBV19 and TRBJ2-7 gives the full variable domain: DGGITQSPKYLFRKEGQNVTLSCEQNLNHDAMYWYRQDPGQGLRLIYYSQIVNDFQKGDIAEGYSVSREKKESFPLTVTSAQKNPTAFYLCASSKGTSGGHYEQYFGPGTRLTVT.

The gene calls are TRBV5-4 and TRBJ1-2; maybe TRBD1 (5 bases). V was trimmed by 0 bases and J by 7 bases, leaving 10 bases between them. The CDR3 is made up of 13 amino acids. Germline values: CDR1 SGHNT, CDR2 YYREEE (reference sequence). The CDR3 DNA reads as TGTGCCAGCAGCTTGGCATGGGGGGGTGGCTACACCTTC. Protein: CASSLAWGGGYTF.

This sequence joins TRBV5-4 and TRBJ1-1; tentatively, D is TRBD1 (6 bases). The CDR3 has 16 residues. V was trimmed by 4 bases and J by 3 bases, leaving 19 bases between them. Per the germline V gene, CDR1 is SGHNT and CDR2 is YYREEE (reference sequence). CDR3 loop: CASSPDRWGQYTEAFF. In nucleotides, the CDR3 is TGTGCCAGCAGCCCGGATCGATGGGGGCAATACACTGAAGCTTTCTTT.

Many counts were recorded for this clone. Other DNA sequences in the sample encode the same CDR3. The V and J genes are TRBV4-3 and TRBJ2-6, with 7 bases fitting TRBD2. The ends lost 1 base at V and 0 bases at J; junction bases unmatched: 0. The CDR3 is 16 amino acids. Germline V lookup: CDR1 LGHNA, CDR2 YSLEER. The CDR3, as DNA: TGCGCCAGCAGCCAAGGGGAGGGCTCTGGGGCCAACGTCCTGACTTTC. Amino acid sequence: CASSQGEGSGANVLTF.

V usage is TRBV5-4 and J usage is TRBJ1-1, with 8 bases identical to TRBD1. The germline CDR1 and CDR2 sequences are SGHNT and YYREEE (reference sequence). Trimming took 1 base from V and 5 from J; bases not matched to a gene: 4. The CDR3 contains 14 residues. The CDR3 region is CASSLTGGVTEAFF. The CDR3 DNA sequence: TGTGCCAGCAGCTTGACAGGGGGTGTGACTGAAGCTTTCTTT.

This clone occurred a few times. V usage is TRBV7-9 and J usage is TRBJ2-7; possibly TRBD2 for D (6 bases). Germline CDR1 and CDR2: SEHNR and FQNEAQ (reference sequence). The length of the CDR3 is 12 residues. Trimming left V 6 bases short and J 3 bases short, with 9 bases between. The CDR3 region is CASRQDYYEQYF. CDR3 in DNA: TGTGCCAGCAGACAGGACTACTACGAGCAGTACTTC. Variable domain in full (rest from reference TRBV7-9 and TRBJ2-7): DTGVSQNPRHKITKRGQNVTFRCDPISEHNRLYWYRQTLGQGPEFLTYFQNEAQLEKSRLLSDRFSAERPKGSFSTLEIQRTEQGDSAMYLCASRQDYYEQYFGPGTRLTVT.

The gene calls are TRBV7-8 and TRBJ1-1; unclear D gene. The CDR3 is 17 residues long. In germline, CDR1 is SGHVS, CDR2 FQNEAQ. V was shortened by 7 bases and J by 5 bases, with 26 bases between the two germline ends. The CDR3 DNA reads as TGTGCCAGCACCCTCATGGTGGGCCTATCTTCTCGGACTGAAGCTTTCTTT. Translated, it gives CASTLMVGLSSRTEAFF.

The V gene is TRBV6-5, the J gene TRBJ2-7, with 12 bases matching TRBD1. Germline V lookup: CDR1 MNHEY, CDR2 SVGAGI. This CDR3 is built from 14 residues. V was clipped by 5 bases and J by 5 bases; unmatched bases: 4. The CDR3 sequence is CASSTRDRGHEQYF. CDR3 sequence (DNA): TGTGCCAGCAGTACGCGGGACAGGGGGCACGAGCAGTACTTC.

As DNA, the CDR3 is TGTGCCAGCAGCCAAGATCCCACGACTAGCGACCCCTCTGGGGCCAACGTCCTGACTTTC. Protein: CASSQDPTTSDPSGANVLTF. The chain joins TRBV4-2 to TRBJ2-6; 8 positions agree with TRBD2. CDR3 length: 20 residues. Germline CDR1 is LGHNA and CDR2 is YNFKEQ. The V gene end was trimmed by 0 bases and the J gene end by 0 bases; junction bases not matched to a gene: 10.

The chain couples TRBV5-5 to TRBJ2-1; TRBD2 is a possible D gene (7 bases). From germline, CDR1 is SGHKS and CDR2 YYEKEE (reference sequence). Trimming removed 7 bases at V and 5 bases at J, with 19 bases between. The CDR3 is 15 residues long. The DNA of the CDR3 is TGTGCCAGCCGGGGGGCAGGGTTAAGGGACAATGAGCAGTTCTTC. The encoded protein is CASRGAGLRDNEQFF.

V gene TRBV30 combines with J gene TRBJ2-1, with 12 bases matching TRBD2. Germline V lookup: CDR1 GTSNPN, CDR2 SVGIG (reference sequence). The CDR3 extends over 16 amino acids. V was pared by 4 bases and J by 1 base, with 5 bases of the junction left unmatched. As DNA, the CDR3 is TGTGCCTGGACCCCCGGACTAGCGGGGTCCTACAATGAGCAGTTCTTC. This translates into CAWTPGLAGSYNEQFF.

The V gene is TRBV18, the J gene TRBJ1-2; no clear D. Germline V gene lookup returns CDR1 KGHSH and CDR2 LQKENI. V dropped 3 bases and J dropped 7 bases, with 6 bases sitting between them. The CDR3 covers 11 residues. CDR3 region: CASSPKAGYTF. The CDR3 coding sequence is TGTGCCAGCTCACCCAAAGCTGGCTACACCTTC.

The chain couples TRBV5-1 to TRBJ2-7; 9 nucleotides agree with TRBD2. V lost 4 bases and J lost 5; bases outside the gene matches: 10. The V gene's germline CDR1 is SGHRS and CDR2 YFSETQ. The CDR3 is 15 residues long. The chain's CDR3 is CASSGPERGAHEQYF. The CDR3 DNA follows: TGCGCCAGCAGCGGCCCGGAGCGGGGGGCCCACGAGCAGTACTTC.